Following are 7 T cell receptor beta chains from one sample sequenced in a study of blood T cells in healthy people across ages. Sample-barcoded 5' priming and a J-beta primer mix drove a second PCR of roughly 7 to 11 cycles. One entry per CDR3 protein, called by TCRdb with MiXCR from the 5' RACE reads. The sample includes about 680,000 distinct CDR3 sequences, approximately 49% of them seen just once. Sequencing was performed on blood. Receptors were obtained from a woman aged 55-75 years in good health.

The CDR3 DNA reads as TGCAGTGCTAGACCCAGGGGCGGGCGTGGTCCAAGGCAGTTCTTC. Protein sequence: CSARPRGGRGPRQFF. The chain recombines TRBV20-1 with TRBJ2-1; TRBD1 is a possible D gene (6 bases). V lost 2 bases and J 12 bases, leaving 23 bases between the germline ends. The CDR3 runs 15 residues. The germline CDR1 and CDR2 sequences are DFQATT and SNEGSKA (reference sequence).

The chain combines TRBV20-1 with TRBJ2-7, with a weak D call TRBD2 (6 bases). CDR1 and CDR2 from the germline V gene are DFQATT and SNEGSKA (reference sequence). V was cut by 0 bases and J by 2 bases, with 14 bases left in between. This CDR3 is 15 amino acids long. CDR3 nucleotides: TGCAGTGCTAGAGATCTCGGCGGGGTCACCTACGAGCAGTACTTC. Residues: CSARDLGGVTYEQYF.

The sample holds a few counts of this clonotype. The rearrangement links TRBV29-1 to TRBJ2-7, with D perhaps being TRBD1 or TRBD2 (6 bases each). Trimming shortened V by 6 bases and J by 2 bases, and 17 bases separated the two germline ends. This CDR3 region has 14 residues. Germline assignment: CDR1 SQVTM and CDR2 ANQGSEA. CDR3 nucleotide sequence: TGCAGCGTGGCCGGAGGGGGGAATACCTACGAGCAGTACTTC. Translation gives CSVAGGGNTYEQYF.

The J gene is TRBJ2-7, the V gene TRBV18, with unresolved D. Germline loops: CDR1 KGHSH, CDR2 LQKENI. V lost 4 bases and J lost 2, with 12 bases in between. The CDR3 extends over 14 amino acids. This chain's CDR3 is CASSRETQTYEQYF. The CDR3 nucleotides read TGTGCCAGCTCACGAGAGACCCAAACCTACGAGCAGTACTTC.

This clonotype was detected only a few times. The V call is TRBV4-3, the J call TRBJ2-7; 9 nucleotides line up with TRBD1. The J segment lost 2 bases and the V segment lost 4 bases, leaving 6 bases of the junction unmatched. The CDR3 totals 15 residues. CDR1 is LGHNA, CDR2 YSLEER, per germline. The CDR3 protein is CASSPDRDRAYEQYF. In nucleotides, the CDR3 is TGCGCCAGCAGCCCCGACCGGGACAGGGCCTACGAGCAGTACTTC.

This clonotype was recorded a few times. The chain joins TRBV6-5 to TRBJ2-7; 10 bases agree with TRBD2. Trimming took 0 bases from V and 3 from J; bases not matched to a gene: 11. The germline gives CDR1 MNHEY, CDR2 SVGAGI. The CDR3 has 18 amino acids. In nucleotides, the CDR3 is TGTGCCAGCAGTTACTCCGCAGGGGGAATAGCGGGAGGCTACGAGCAGTACTTC. Residues: CASSYSAGGIAGGYEQYF.

The chain is built from TRBV7-9 and TRBJ2-3; D is undetermined. Looked up from germline, CDR1 is SEHNR and CDR2 is FQNEAQ (reference sequence). This CDR3 spans 12 amino acids. V lost 5 bases and J lost 7, with 10 bases in between. Written as DNA, the CDR3 is TGTGCCAGCAGCGCTTCGGGTTATACGCAGTATTTT. Protein product: CASSASGYTQYF.